This T cell receptor beta chain was sequenced for a study of cytomegalovirus exposure and HLA in healthy donors. Germline CDR1 and CDR2: LNHDA and SQIVND (reference sequence). The CDR3 covers 14 residues. The junction had 1 base not matched to a gene; V was cut back by 3 bases and J by 3 bases. This clone was seen a handful of times. The PCR made use of 60 Vbeta and 13 Jbeta primers. Sequenced by immunoSEQ multiplex PCR; TCRdb stores in-frame clones only, minus some. The table records roughly 200,000 clones, around three quarters of them present only once. This sequence originates from a woman in her twenties or thirties in good health and CMV-seropositive. The V and J genes are TRBV19 and TRBJ2-2; 7 bases are shared with TRBD2. Specimen: PBMCs. CDR3: CASSIGGDTGELFF. In nucleotides, the CDR3 is TGTGCCAGTAGTATTGGGGGGGACACCGGGGAGCTGTTTTTT.